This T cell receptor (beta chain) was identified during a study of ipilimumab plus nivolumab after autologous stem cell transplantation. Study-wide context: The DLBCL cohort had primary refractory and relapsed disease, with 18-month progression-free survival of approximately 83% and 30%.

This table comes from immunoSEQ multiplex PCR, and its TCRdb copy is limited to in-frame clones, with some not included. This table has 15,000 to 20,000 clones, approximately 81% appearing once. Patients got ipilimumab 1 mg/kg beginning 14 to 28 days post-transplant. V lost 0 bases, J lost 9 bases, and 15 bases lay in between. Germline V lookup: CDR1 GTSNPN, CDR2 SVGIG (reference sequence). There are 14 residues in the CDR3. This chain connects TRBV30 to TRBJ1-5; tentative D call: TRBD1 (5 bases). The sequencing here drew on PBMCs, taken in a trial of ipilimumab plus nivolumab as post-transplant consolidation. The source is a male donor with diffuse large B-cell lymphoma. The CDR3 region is CAWSVPTAQWPQHF. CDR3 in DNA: TGTGCCTGGAGTGTACCGACAGCCCAATGGCCCCAGCATTTT. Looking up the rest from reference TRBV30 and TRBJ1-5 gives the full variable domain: SQTIHQWPATLVQPVGSPLSLECTVEGTSNPNLYWYRQAAGRGLQLLFYSVGIGQISSEVPQNLSASRPQDRQFILSSKKLLLSDSGFYLCAWSVPTAQWPQHFGDGTRLSIL.